Listed below are T cell receptor beta chains from one sample, sequenced in a study of cytomegalovirus exposure and HLA in healthy donors. Sequencing used immunoSEQ multiplex PCR; TCRdb keeps in-frame clones, though not all of them. This sample yields nearly 110,000 clones, of which roughly 73% are seen a single time; roughly 2.5% belongs to the top ten. Input material: PBMCs. Receptors originate from a man aged 40-49 years in good health and CMV-seronegative. Both conserved end residues are part of each CDR3.

v_call | cdr3_aa
TRBV15 | CATRRSGGTGNEQFF
TRBV5-1 | CASSLAQGGLNTEAFF
TRBV9 | CASSALTSGGTDTQYF
TRBV9 | CASSVGLASAEQYF
TRBV15 | CATRGDGGYGYTF
TRBV29-1 | CSNDRKGGNEQFF
TRBV11-2 | CASSLDLMRDLNGYTF
TRBV2 | CASKRTGVYNEQFF
TRBV10-2 | CASSGTGKLYEQYF
TRBV9 | CASSRGNQETQYF
TRBV7-9 | CASSSRTGYGYTF
TRBV6-1 | CASHAPGQPQHF
TRBV7-9 | CASSSHNQPQHF
TRBV20-1 | CSGRPTDTQYF
TRBV6-5 | CASGYDRGRNSPLHF
TRBV6-5 | CASSYSGSETEAFF
TRBV5-4 | CASRPDRGRSNTEAFF
TRBV29-1 | CSVEEAGNHEQYF
TRBV5-1 | CASSLIAGTGISPLHF
TRBV7-9 | CASSLGPSGGVNEQFF
TRBV9 | CASSVGTKHNEQFF
TRBV5-1 | CASSLALAGGSRELFF
TRBV2 | CASSLWGEETQYF